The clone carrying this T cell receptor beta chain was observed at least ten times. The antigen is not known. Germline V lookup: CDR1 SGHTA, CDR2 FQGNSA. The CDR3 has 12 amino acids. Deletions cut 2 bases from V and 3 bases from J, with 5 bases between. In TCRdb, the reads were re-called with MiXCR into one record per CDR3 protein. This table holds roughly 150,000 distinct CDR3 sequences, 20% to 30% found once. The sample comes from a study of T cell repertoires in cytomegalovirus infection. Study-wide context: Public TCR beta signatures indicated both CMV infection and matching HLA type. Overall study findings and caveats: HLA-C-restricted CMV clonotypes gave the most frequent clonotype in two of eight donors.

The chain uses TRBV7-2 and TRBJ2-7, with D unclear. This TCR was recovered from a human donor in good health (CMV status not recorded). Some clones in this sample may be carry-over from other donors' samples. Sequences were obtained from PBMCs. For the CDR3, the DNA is TGTGCCAGCAGCTTACTTCGCTACGAGCAGTACTTC. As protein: CASSLLRYEQYF. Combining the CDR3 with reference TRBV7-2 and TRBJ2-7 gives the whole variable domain GAGVSQSPSNKVTEKGKDVELRCDPISGHTALYWYRQSLGQGLEFLIYFQGNSAPDKSGLPSDRFSAERTGGSVSTLTIQRTQQEDSAVYLCASSLLRYEQYFGPGTRLTVT.